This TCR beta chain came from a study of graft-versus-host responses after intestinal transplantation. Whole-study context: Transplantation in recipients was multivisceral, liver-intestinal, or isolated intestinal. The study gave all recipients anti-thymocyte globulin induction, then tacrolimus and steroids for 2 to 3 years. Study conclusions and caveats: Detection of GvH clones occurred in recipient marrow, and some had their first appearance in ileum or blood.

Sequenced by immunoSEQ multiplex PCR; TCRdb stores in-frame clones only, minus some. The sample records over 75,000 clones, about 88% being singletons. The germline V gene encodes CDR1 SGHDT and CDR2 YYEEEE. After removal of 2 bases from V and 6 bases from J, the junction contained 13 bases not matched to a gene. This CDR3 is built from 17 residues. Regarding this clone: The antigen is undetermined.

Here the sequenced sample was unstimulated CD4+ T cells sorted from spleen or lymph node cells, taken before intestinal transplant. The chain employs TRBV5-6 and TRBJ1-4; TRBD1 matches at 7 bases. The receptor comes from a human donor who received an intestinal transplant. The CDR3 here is CASSLGGRQKYDEKLFF. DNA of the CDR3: TGTGCCAGCAGCTTAGGGGGCCGACAGAAATATGATGAAAAACTGTTTTTT.